This T cell receptor beta chain was sequenced for a study of early T cells in non-severe SARS-CoV-2 infection. In this sample, this clonotype is medium-sized. Per germline, CDR1 SSHAT and CDR2 FNYEAQ (reference sequence). This CDR3 contains 14 residues. The junction had 4 bases not matched to a gene; V was cut back by 4 bases and J by 3 bases. MiXCR, applied by TCRdb to the 5' RACE reads, yields one record per CDR3 protein. The sample has 40,000 or so distinct CDR3 sequences, roughly 6% seen once; the top ten hold around 11%. Sequencing was performed on whole blood. The chain links TRBV7-7 to TRBJ2-5, with 8 bases matching TRBD1. The TCR comes from an adult who was a healthcare worker with PCR-confirmed SARS-CoV-2 infection or an uninfected control (not recorded which). CDR3 bases: TGTGCCAGCAGCTCGATGGACAGGGAAGAGACCCAGTACTTC. Translating it yields CASSSMDREETQYF.